The rows below give T cell receptor delta chains drawn from one sample of a study of Vδ1+ human thymocytes. TCRdb used CATT to re-call clones from the multiplex PCR reads. The sample carries 45,000 to 75,000 delta-chain clones, more than 12% recorded once. The sample comprised Vdelta1+ gamma-delta thymocytes from the thymus. Receptors were obtained from a girl less than two years old who had congenital heart surgery. Each CDR3 is given with its conserved first and last residue. Fields, in order: J gene, D gene, clone size, V gene, CDR3 protein. A D gene is named only where the DNA matches it firmly. Part of the rows lack a size; the others show once, few, many or a class for expanded clones.

TRDJ1 | NA | NA | TRDV1 | CALGNRPILPGFDKLIF
TRDJ1 | NA | NA | TRDV1 | CALGERRELGVNTDKLIF
TRDJ1 | TRDD3 | few | TRDV1 | CALGDPALIPTELGDTDKLIF
TRDJ1 | TRDD3 | medium-sized | TRAV29/DV5 | CAASSGIWGIQDTDKLIF
TRDJ1 | NA | NA | TRDV1 | CALGEALFLTDGRIRGTDKLIF
TRDJ2 | TRDD3 | NA | TRDV1 | CALGELLSGGYATAQLFF
TRDJ1 | TRDD3 | NA | TRDV2 | CACDSRRTGGYHPKLIF
TRDJ1 | TRDD3 | NA | TRDV1 | CALGELTVLGDTGEADKLIF
TRDJ1 | NA | few | TRDV1 | CALGDPLTDKPIF
TRDJ1 | NA | NA | TRDV2 | CACDTVGFGTDKLIF
TRDJ1 | TRDD3 | few | TRDV3 | CASPPSSGGYTADKLIF
TRDJ1 | NA | NA | TRDV1 | CALGPPPSSPHMLYTDKLIF
TRDJ1 | TRDD3 | few | TRDV1 | CALGELLDTPTGGPSDKLIF
TRDJ1 | NA | NA | TRDV1 | CALGERLPDEYWTYTDKLIF
TRDJ1 | TRDD3 | few | TRDV1 | CALGELPRHWGIADKLIF
TRDJ1 | NA | NA | TRDV1 | CALGEHGEYTDKLIF
TRDJ1 | TRDD3 | NA | TRDV1 | CALGELTSNWGIDDKLIF
TRDJ1 | TRDD3 | NA | TRDV1 | CALGERPSCLYLGDTRFNTDKLIF
TRDJ1 | NA | NA | TRDV1 | CALGEQHSSRSGMSTDKLIF
TRDJ1 | TRDD3 | NA | TRDV1 | CALGDGLPTSGWGIRITDKLIF
TRDJ1 | TRDD3 | few | TRDV1 | CALGELASPLSPGGKTDKLIF
TRDJ1 | NA | NA | TRDV1 | CALGGLTPGRRPTYTDKLIF
TRDJ3 | TRDD3 | many | TRDV2 | CACISTGVGYGPWDTRQMFF
TRDJ1 | NA | NA | TRDV1 | CALGGIFLRLGSYRYTDKLIF
TRDJ1 | NA | few | TRDV2 | CACAPAFLSCTGGYTDKLIF
TRDJ1 | NA | NA | TRDV1 | CALGPLRFAGIGVKLIF
TRDJ1 | TRDD3 | NA | TRDV1 | CALGEPVDLGGTDKLIF
TRDJ1 | TRDD3 | many | TRDV2 | CACDYWGFYTDKLIF
TRDJ1 | TRDD3 | few | TRDV1 | CALGETYGLGGQYTDKLIF
TRDJ1 | NA | medium-sized | TRDV2 | CACPISTDKLIF
TRDJ1 | TRDD3 | few | TRDV1 | CALDVGPVLGDNSDKLIF
TRDJ1 | NA | medium-sized | TRDV2 | CACDNWEKGVYTDKLIF
TRDJ1 | NA | few | TRDV1 | CALGPSSLRGGGGYTDKLIF